This TCR beta chain was found in a study of CD8 T cells in Susac syndrome. V lost 0 bases and J lost 0, with 9 bases in between. Germline lookup yields CDR1 SGHDT and CDR2 YYEEEE. The CDR3 consists of 15 residues. The RNA input was about 0.5 to 1 ug, and it was reverse transcribed with random hexamers. TCRdb reprocessed the immunoSEQ multiplex PCR reads via MiXCR and lists one record per CDR3 protein. The table lists approximately 210,000 distinct CDR3 sequences, 95% of them singletons, with 0.095% in the top ten. The sequencing input was CD4+ T cells from PBMCs. The sequence came from a human donor with multiple sclerosis. This sequence joins TRBV5-6 and TRBJ1-1; maybe TRBD1 (5 bases). CDR3 region: CASSLEPGLNTEAFF. CDR3 in DNA: TGTGCCAGCAGCTTGGAGCCAGGGTTGAACACTGAAGCTTTCTTT. The full variable domain, with the rest looked up from reference TRBV5-6 and TRBJ1-1, is DAGVTQSPTHLIKTRGQQVTLRCSPKSGHDTVSWYQQALGQGPQFIFQYYEEEERQRGNFPDRFSGHQFPNYSSELNVNALLLGDSALYLCASSLEPGLNTEAFFGQGTRLTVV.